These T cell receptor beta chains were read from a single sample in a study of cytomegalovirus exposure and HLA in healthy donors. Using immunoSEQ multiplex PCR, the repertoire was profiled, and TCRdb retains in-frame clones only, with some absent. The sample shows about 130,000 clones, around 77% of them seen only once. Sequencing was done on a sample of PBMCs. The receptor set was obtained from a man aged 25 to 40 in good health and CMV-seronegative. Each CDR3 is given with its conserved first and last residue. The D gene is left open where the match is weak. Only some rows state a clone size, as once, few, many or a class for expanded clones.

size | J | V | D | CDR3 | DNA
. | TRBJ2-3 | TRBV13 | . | CASSVRGGRTDTQYF | TGTGCCAGCAGCGTCCGGGGTGGCCGCACAGATACGCAGTATTTT
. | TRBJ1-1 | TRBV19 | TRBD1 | CASSLRDSGGTEAFF | TGTGCCAGTAGTCTGCGGGACAGCGGGGGCACTGAAGCTTTCTTT
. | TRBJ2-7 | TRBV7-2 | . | CASSISGPWYEQYF | TGTGCCAGCAGCATTAGCGGACCATGGTACGAGCAGTACTTC
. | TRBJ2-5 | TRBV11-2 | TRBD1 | CASSSDPGGQETQYF | TGTGCCAGCAGCTCCGATCCAGGGGGCCAAGAGACCCAGTACTTC
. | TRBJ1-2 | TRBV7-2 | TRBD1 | CASSTQGGLWGYTF | TGTGCCAGCAGCACGCAGGGGGGATTATGGGGCTACACCTTC
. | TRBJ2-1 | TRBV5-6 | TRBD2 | CASSGGDGLVYNEQFF | TGTGCCAGCAGCGGGGGGGATGGATTAGTCTACAATGAGCAGTTCTTC
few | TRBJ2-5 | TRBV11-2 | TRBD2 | CASSLQRDSETQYF | TGTGCCAGCAGCTTACAGCGGGATTCTGAGACCCAGTACTTC
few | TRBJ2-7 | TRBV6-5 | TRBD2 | CASRAGGLIYEQYF | TGTGCCAGTCGAGCGGGAGGACTTATCTACGAGCAGTACTTC
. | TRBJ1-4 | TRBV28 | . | CASSFRVTNEKLFF | TGTGCCAGCAGTTTCCGGGTGACTAATGAAAAACTGTTTTTT
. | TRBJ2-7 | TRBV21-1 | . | CASRGKPGPFREQYF | TGTGCCAGTCGGGGGAAACCGGGACCCTTTCGAGAGCAGTACTTC
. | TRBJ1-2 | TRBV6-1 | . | CASSEGRVNYGYTF | TGTGCCAGCAGTGAAGGCAGGGTCAACTATGGCTACACCTTC
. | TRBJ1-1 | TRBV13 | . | CASSRRGTNTEAFF | TGTGCCAGCAGCCGCAGGGGAACGAACACTGAAGCTTTCTTT
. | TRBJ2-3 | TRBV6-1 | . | CASSVDGGPFKTTDTQYF | TGTGCCAGCAGTGTTGACGGCGGGCCCTTTAAAACCACAGATACGCAGTATTTT
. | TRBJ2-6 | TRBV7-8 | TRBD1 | CASSLDIGTDYAGANVLTF | TGTGCCAGCAGCTTAGATATAGGGACAGATTACGCTGGGGCCAACGTCTTGACTTTC
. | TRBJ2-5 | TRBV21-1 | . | CASSNVSRGIQETQYF | TGTGCCAGCAGCAATGTCAGTCGGGGGATCCAAGAGACCCAGTACTTC
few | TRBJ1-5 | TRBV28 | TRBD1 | CASSPPRTGATSSNQPQHF | TGTGCCAGCAGTCCCCCCCGGACAGGGGCAACTTCTAGCAATCAGCCCCAGCATTTT
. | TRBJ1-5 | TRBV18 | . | CASSPNRESNQPQHF | TGTGCCAGCTCACCTAACAGGGAGAGTAATCAGCCCCAGCATTTT
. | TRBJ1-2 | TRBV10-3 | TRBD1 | CAISESTGGGDGYTF | TGTGCCATCAGTGAGTCGACAGGGGGCGGCGATGGCTACACCTTC
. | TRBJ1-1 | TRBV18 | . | CASSPAGVTEAFF | TGTGCCAGCTCACCGGCGGGGGTCACTGAAGCTTTCTTT
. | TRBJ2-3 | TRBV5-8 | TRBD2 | CASSLVVAGGQSDTQYF | TGTGCCAGCAGCTTGGTTGTGGCGGGAGGGCAGTCAGATACGCAGTATTTT
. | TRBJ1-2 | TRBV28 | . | CASSLEGGYTF | TGTGCCAGCAGTTTAGAGGGTGGCTACACCTTC
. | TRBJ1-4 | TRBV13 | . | CASSLERDEKLFF | TGTGCCAGCAGCTTAGAGAGGGATGAAAAACTGTTTTTT
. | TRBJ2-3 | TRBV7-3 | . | CASSLRGLGSTDTQYF | TGTGCCAGCAGCTTACGGGGTTTGGGGAGCACAGATACGCAGTATTTT
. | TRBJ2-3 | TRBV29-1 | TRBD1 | CSVGLPGTGPTDTQYF | TGCAGCGTTGGGCTTCCCGGGACAGGGCCCACAGATACGCAGTATTTT
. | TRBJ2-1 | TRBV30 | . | CAWTAESYNEQFF | TGTGCCTGGACAGCGGAATCCTACAATGAGCAGTTCTTC
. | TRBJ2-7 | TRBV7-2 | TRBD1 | CASKMRDRGPYEQYF | TGTGCCAGCAAAATGAGAGACAGGGGCCCCTACGAGCAGTACTTC
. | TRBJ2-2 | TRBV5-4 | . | CASSLVQGYTGELFF | TGTGCCAGCAGCTTGGTGCAGGGGTACACCGGGGAGCTGTTTTTT
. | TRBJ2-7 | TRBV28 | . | CASTMGLPRGEQYF | TGTGCCAGCACCATGGGACTTCCCCGGGGGGAGCAGTACTTC
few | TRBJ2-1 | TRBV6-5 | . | CASSSSSGFDEQFF | TGTGCCAGCAGTTCCTCCTCGGGATTCGATGAGCAGTTCTTC
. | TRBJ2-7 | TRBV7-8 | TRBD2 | CASSSVGTSGRGEQYF | TGTGCCAGCAGCTCGGTAGGGACTAGCGGGAGAGGCGAGCAGTACTTC
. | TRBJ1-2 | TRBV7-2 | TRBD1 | CASSLGQGFYGYTF | TGTGCCAGCAGCTTAGGACAGGGGTTCTATGGCTACACCTTC
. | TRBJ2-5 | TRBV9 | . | CASSGAPQETQYF | TGTGCCAGCAGCGGGGCCCCCCAAGAGACCCAGTACTTC
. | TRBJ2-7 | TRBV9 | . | CASSEGIQGVEQYF | TGTGCCAGCAGCGAGGGGATACAGGGAGTCGAGCAGTACTTC
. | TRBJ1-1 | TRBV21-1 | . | CASSKGTGPTWGSEAFF | TGTGCCAGCAGCAAAGGGACAGGGCCGACCTGGGGCTCTGAAGCTTTCTTT
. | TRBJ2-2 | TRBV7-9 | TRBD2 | CASSPLPAGGRIGGELFF | TGTGCCAGCAGCCCTTTACCAGCGGGAGGGCGGATAGGCGGGGAGCTGTTTTTT
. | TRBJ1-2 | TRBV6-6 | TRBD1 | CASSLRTGGGYTF | TGTGCCAGCAGTCTGCGGACAGGCGGGGGCTACACCTTC
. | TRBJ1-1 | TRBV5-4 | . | CASSLAGGEAFF | TGTGCCAGCAGCTTGGCCGGCGGGGAAGCTTTCTTT
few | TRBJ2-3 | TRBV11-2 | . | CASSLVRSEGTDTQYF | TGTGCCAGCAGCTTAGTCAGGTCGGAGGGCACAGATACGCAGTATTTT